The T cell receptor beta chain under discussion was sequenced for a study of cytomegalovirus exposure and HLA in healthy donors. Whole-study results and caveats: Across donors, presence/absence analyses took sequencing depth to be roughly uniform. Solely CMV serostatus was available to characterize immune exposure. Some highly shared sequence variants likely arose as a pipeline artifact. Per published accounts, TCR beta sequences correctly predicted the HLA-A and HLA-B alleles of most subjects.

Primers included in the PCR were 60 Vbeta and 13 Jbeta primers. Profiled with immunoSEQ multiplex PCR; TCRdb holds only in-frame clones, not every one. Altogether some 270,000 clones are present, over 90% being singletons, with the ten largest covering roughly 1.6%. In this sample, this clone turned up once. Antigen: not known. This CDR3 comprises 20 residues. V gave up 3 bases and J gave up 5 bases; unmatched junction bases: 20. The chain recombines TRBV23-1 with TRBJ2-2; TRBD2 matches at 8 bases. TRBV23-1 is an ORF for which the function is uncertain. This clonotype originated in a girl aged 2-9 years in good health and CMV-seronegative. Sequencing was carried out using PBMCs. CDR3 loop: CASSHPRLQREFTRTGELFF. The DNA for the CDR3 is TGCGCCAGCAGTCACCCCCGACTCCAGCGGGAGTTCACGCGGACCGGGGAGCTGTTTTTT.